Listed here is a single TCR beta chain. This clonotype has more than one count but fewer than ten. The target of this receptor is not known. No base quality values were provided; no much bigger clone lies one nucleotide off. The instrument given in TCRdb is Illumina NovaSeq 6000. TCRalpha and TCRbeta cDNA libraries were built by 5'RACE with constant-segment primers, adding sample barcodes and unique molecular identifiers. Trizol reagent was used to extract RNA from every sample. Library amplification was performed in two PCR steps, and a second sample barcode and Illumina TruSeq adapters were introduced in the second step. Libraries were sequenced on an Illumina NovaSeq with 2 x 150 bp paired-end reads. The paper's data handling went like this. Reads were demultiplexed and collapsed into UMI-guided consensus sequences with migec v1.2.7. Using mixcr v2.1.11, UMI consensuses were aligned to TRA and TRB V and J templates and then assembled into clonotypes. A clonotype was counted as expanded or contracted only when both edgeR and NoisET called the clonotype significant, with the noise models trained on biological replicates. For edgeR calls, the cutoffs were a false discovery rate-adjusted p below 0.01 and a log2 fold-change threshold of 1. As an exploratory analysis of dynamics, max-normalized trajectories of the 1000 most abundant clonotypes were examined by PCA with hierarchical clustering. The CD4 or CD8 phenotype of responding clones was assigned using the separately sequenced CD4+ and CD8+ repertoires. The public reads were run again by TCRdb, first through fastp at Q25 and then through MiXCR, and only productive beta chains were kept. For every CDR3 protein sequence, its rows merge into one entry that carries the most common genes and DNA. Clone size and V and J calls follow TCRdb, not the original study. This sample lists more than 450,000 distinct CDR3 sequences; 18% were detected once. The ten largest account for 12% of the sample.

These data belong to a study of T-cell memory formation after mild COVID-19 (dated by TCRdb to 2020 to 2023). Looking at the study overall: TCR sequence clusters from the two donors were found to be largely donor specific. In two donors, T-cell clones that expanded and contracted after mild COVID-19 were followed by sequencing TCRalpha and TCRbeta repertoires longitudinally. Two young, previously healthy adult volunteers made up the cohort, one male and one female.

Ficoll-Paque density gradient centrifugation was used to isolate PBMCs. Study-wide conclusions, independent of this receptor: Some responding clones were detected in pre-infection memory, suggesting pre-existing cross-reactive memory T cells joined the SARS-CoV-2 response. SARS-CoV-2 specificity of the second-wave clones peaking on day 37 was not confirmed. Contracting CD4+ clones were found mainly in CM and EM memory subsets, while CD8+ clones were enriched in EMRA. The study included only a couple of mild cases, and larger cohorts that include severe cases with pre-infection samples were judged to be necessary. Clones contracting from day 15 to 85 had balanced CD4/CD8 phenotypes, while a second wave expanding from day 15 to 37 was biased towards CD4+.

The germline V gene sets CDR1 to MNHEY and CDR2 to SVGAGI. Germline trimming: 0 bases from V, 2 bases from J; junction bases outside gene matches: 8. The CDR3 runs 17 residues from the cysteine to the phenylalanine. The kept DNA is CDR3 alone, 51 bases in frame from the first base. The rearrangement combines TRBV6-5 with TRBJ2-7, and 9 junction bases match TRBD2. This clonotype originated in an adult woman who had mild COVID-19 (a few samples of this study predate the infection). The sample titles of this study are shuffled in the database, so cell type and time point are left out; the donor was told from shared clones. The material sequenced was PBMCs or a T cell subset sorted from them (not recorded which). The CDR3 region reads CASSYSAGSGSAYEQYF. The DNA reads TGTGCCAGCAGTTACTCAGCGGGTAGCGGGAGTGCCTACGAGCAGTACTTC.